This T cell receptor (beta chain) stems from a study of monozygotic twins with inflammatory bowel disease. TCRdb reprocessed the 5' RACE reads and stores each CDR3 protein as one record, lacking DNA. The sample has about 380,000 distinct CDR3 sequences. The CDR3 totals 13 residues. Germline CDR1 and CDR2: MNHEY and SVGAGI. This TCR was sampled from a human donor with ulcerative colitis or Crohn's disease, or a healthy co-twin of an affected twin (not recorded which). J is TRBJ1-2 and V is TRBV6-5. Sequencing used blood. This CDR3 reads CASSYSSSYGYTF.